Reported below is one TCR beta chain. Its specificity is unknown. This specimen belongs to a study of persistence of HIV-infected CD4 T cells. Study details: A larger, less memory-rich fraction responded to anti-CD3/anti-CD28 beads than to antigen. Study results and caveats: Degenerate expanded CDR3beta sequences were enriched among CMV- and Gag-responding cells.

Cells were stimulated nonspecifically with anti-CD3/anti-CD28 magnetic beads. CD4+ T cells upregulating both CD40 ligand and CD69 were sorted as responding cells. For roughly 19 hours, CD8-depleted PBMCs received anti-CD28/CD49d costimulation, a CD40-blocking antibody and enfuvirtide. The libraries were made with immunoSEQ version 4 in survey mode. Each sample used up to about 1 ug genomic DNA diluted to approximately 9 ng/uL. The assay was immunoSEQ multiplex PCR, and TCRdb's table has in-frame clones only and misses some. The profile covers under 50,000 clones, with roughly 92% appearing a single time and about 1.7% taken by the ten largest. V gave up 0 bases and J gave up 5 bases, with 11 bases separating them. The germline V gene encodes CDR1 SGHRS and CDR2 YFSETQ. This CDR3 comprises 14 residues.

The material sequenced was CD4+ T cells sorted from PBMCs after approximately 19-hour stimulation, taken from a patient who received antiretroviral therapy. V is TRBV5-1 and J is TRBJ1-2, with D maybe TRBD1 (5 bases). The TCR comes from an adult man with HIV who was CMV-seropositive. The CDR3 nucleotides read TGCGCCAGCAGCTTGGAGGGGTCCTCGTATGGCTACACCTTC. The encoded protein is CASSLEGSSYGYTF.